These 2 T cell receptor beta chains originate from one sample sequenced in a study of blood T cell repertoires in COVID-19. The data were produced by immunoSEQ multiplex PCR, yet TCRdb's version contains in-frame clones alone and is incomplete. This sample has some 85,000 clones; about 70% occur once, and the top ten carry less than 20%. The sample taken for sequencing was peripheral blood. These receptors all come from a woman older than 75 with active or convalescent COVID-19.

The V call is TRBV6-5, the J call TRBJ2-1; TRBD2 matches at 12 bases. Per the germline V gene, CDR1 is MNHEY and CDR2 is SVGAGI. J gave up 6 bases and V 5 bases, and 5 bases lay outside the gene matches. The CDR3 totals 15 residues. The CDR3 coding sequence is TGTGCCAGCAGTCGGACTAGCGGGGAGGCCAATGAGCAGTTCTTC. Translating it yields CASSRTSGEANEQFF.

J is TRBJ2-3 and V is TRBV5-1, with D uncertain. The germline CDR1 and CDR2 sequences are SGHRS and YFSETQ. Deletions cut 2 bases from V and 6 bases from J, with 16 bases between. CDR3 length: 15 residues. The CDR3 spells CASSLTDNPWDTQYF. CDR3 coding DNA: TGCGCCAGCAGCTTAACCGACAATCCCTGGGATACGCAGTATTTT.